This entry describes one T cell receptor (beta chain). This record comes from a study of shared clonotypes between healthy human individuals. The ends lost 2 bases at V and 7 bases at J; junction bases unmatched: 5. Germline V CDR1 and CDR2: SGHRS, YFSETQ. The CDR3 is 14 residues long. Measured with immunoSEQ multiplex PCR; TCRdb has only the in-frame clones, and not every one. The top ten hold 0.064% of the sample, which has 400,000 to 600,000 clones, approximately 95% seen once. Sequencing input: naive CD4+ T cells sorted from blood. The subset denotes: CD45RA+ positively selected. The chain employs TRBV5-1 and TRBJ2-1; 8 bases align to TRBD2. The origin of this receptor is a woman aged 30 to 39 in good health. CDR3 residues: CASSFRLATNEQFF. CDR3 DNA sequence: TGCGCCAGCAGCTTCCGACTAGCGACAAATGAGCAGTTCTTC.